This TCR beta chain emerged from a study of OX40 agonist ivuxolimab in advanced cancers. Assay: immunoSEQ multiplex PCR; the TCRdb copy retains only in-frame clones and omits some. The sample includes 65,000 to 80,000 clones, about 90% seen only once; the top ten take around 0.53%. Germline-derived CDR1 and CDR2 are MNHEY and SVGAGI. This CDR3 is built from 14 residues. V was clipped by 6 bases and J by 0 bases, with 12 bases between them. This TCR was sampled from an adult with an advanced solid tumor such as melanoma, head and neck, liver or kidney cancer. The rearrangement links TRBV6-5 to TRBJ2-7; D is undetermined. The specimen was CD4+ or CD8+ T cells sorted from blood, collected in a trial of the OX40 agonist ivuxolimab. CDR3 region: CASRTLTISYEQYF. The DNA for the CDR3 is TGTGCCAGCAGAACTTTGACCATCTCCTACGAGCAGTACTTC.